This TCR beta chain was recorded in a study of T cells expressing NK-cell markers. TCRdb reprocessed the 5' RACE reads and reports one entry per CDR3 protein, with no DNA. The sample holds fewer than 300,000 distinct CDR3 sequences. Overall study findings and caveats: The study found these clonotypes also leading the CD3+CD56-NKG2C+ fraction in several donors.

On this clonotype: Antigen: not known.

From germline, CDR1 is SGHKS and CDR2 YYEKEE (reference sequence). The CDR3 is 18 residues long. This TCR was sampled from a woman aged 18 to 75 in good health. The chain employs TRBV5-5 and TRBJ2-3; there is no DNA to check the TCRdb D call of TRBD1. The material sequenced was blood T cells: a sorted CD56 or NKG2C T cell subset, CD4+ or CD8+ T cells, or bulk PBMC T cells (not recorded which). The chain's CDR3 is CASSYLGPQGAITDTQYF.